This T cell receptor (beta chain) was observed in a study of cytomegalovirus exposure and HLA in healthy donors. Repertoires were generated with immunoSEQ multiplex PCR, while TCRdb's copy carries only in-frame clones and drops some. The table records under 200,000 clones, 75% to 90% of them present only once. The CDR3 length is 14 residues. Germline CDR1 reads SNHLY; CDR2 reads FYNNEI. V shed 6 bases and J shed 5 bases, with 14 bases lying between them. The study, taken as a whole, reports: Among TCR beta chains, those listed as cytomegalovirus-associated numbered some 170.

Remarks on this clone: What it binds is not known.

The sequence was obtained from a man between 18 and 29 years old in good health and CMV-seropositive. Source material: PBMCs. The chain employs TRBV2 and TRBJ1-5; D is undetermined. In nucleotides, the CDR3 is TGTGCCAGCAGGTCCCGGAGAGGCGATCAGCCCCAGCATTTT. Protein: CASRSRRGDQPQHF.